This T cell receptor beta chain was obtained from a study of regulatory T cells in long-lasting Graves disease. Study-level results: No thyroid tissue was studied; the work used peripheral blood only.

Regarding time point: newly diagnosed GD, antithyroid drugs for less than 3 months. The TCR library was made from RNA extracted from PBMCs. Arm-PCR of CDR3 regions and iRepertoire HTBI primers were used to build TCR beta libraries. MiXCR, applied by TCRdb to the multiplex PCR reads, yields one record per CDR3 protein. The sample carries more than 400,000 distinct CDR3 sequences, about a sixth recorded once. The table lists this clonotype with a few counts. Antigen: not known. Germline V CDR1 and CDR2: SGDLS, YYNGEE. After removal of 0 bases from V and 7 bases from J, the junction contained 7 bases not matched to a gene. The CDR3 length is 16 residues. The same sample was also used in a study of T cells in Graves' hyperthyroidism and ophthalmopathy. That paper notes: The TCR CDR3 first-round RT-PCR relied on the HTBI primer set.

Sequences were derived from peripheral blood mononuclear cells (PBMCs), sampled at new diagnosis, from a patient treated with antithyroid drugs. The V gene is TRBV9, the J gene TRBJ2-1; 10 bases map to TRBD2. This receptor was taken from a woman under 40 with Graves disease. CDR3 amino acids: CASSVGLAGVGNEQFF. CDR3 in DNA: TGTGCCAGCAGCGTAGGGCTAGCGGGAGTAGGGAATGAGCAGTTCTTC.